These 29 T cell receptor beta chains were sequenced from one sample in a study of cytomegalovirus exposure and HLA in healthy donors (dated by TCRdb to about 2017). The method behind the library was the immunoSEQ multiplex PCR assay. TCRdb carries this immuneACCESS record with in-frame sequences only. Its versions omit some clonotypes, under half of them owing to an unresolved V gene in the studies checked, with the rest unexplained. The sample table contains tens of thousands of clones; only one count was recorded for around 97% of them. The top ten hold 10% of the sample. The sample consisted of PBMCs. These receptors were obtained from a man aged 25 to 40 in good health and CMV-seropositive.

This clone has just one count. The chain joins TRBV4-1 to TRBJ1-2; D not resolved. V shed 2 bases and J shed 8 bases, with 9 bases lying between them. Germline V CDR1 and CDR2: MGHRA, YSYEKL. The CDR3 is 12 amino acids. CDR3 nucleotide sequence: TGCGCCAGCAGCCAAAGCATGAGGGGCTACACCTTC. It specifies CASSQSMRGYTF.

The J gene is TRBJ1-1, the V gene TRBV27; 7 bases are a match to TRBD1. The CDR3 runs 20 residues. Germline-derived CDR1 and CDR2 are MNHEY and SMNVEV (reference sequence). Unmatched junction bases numbered 20, after V lost 3 bases and J lost 1 base. The chain's CDR3 is CASSFRPANPTGTANTEAFF. CDR3 bases: TGTGCCAGCAGTTTTCGCCCCGCGAATCCTACCGGGACAGCGAACACTGAAGCTTTCTTT.

The genes are TRBV28 and TRBJ2-7; perhaps TRBD1 as D (5 bases). The CDR3 length is 18 residues. Germline CDR1 and CDR2: MDHEN and SYDVKM. Trimming took off 2 bases at V and 4 bases at J, with 24 bases between the two ends. CDR3 nucleotide sequence: TGTGCCAGCAGTTTAGAGGTGTGGGGCCCGGCGGCTGCTTACGAGCAGTACTTC. The encoded protein is CASSLEVWGPAAAYEQYF.

This chain connects TRBV5-1 to TRBJ1-1; possibly TRBD1 for D (6 bases). The V and J ends lost 3 bases and 1 base respectively, with 13 bases between them. There are 15 residues in the CDR3. Germline V gene data show CDR1 as SGHRS and CDR2 as YFSETQ. The CDR3 spells CASSSPQGSNTEAFF. The CDR3 nucleotides are TGCGCCAGCAGCTCCCCCCAGGGGTCGAACACTGAAGCTTTCTTT.

This rearrangement joins TRBV27 to TRBJ2-7, with 10 bases lining up with TRBD1. Germline values: CDR1 MNHEY, CDR2 SMNVEV (reference sequence). This CDR3 is 17 amino acids long. V lost 2 bases and J lost 3; bases outside the gene matches: 10. The CDR3 DNA reads as TGTGCCAGCAGTTTAGTTTGGGGACAGGGGTCGGGCTACGAGCAGTACTTC. This gives the protein CASSLVWGQGSGYEQYF.

The chain recombines TRBV19 with TRBJ2-1; the match to TRBD2 covers 11 bases. Germline V gene data show CDR1 as LNHDA and CDR2 as SQIVND (reference sequence). This CDR3 spans 15 amino acids. The trim removed 2 bases at V and 7 bases at J, leaving 4 bases unmatched. The CDR3 region is CASSIRASGRNEQFF. CDR3 DNA: TGTGCCAGTAGTATACGGGCTAGCGGGAGGAATGAGCAGTTCTTC.

The gene calls are TRBV5-6 and TRBJ2-3; 9 bases map to TRBD1. This CDR3 spans 16 amino acids. V shed 5 bases, J shed 1 base, and the junction held 8 bases outside the gene matches. Per germline, CDR1 SGHDT and CDR2 YYEEEE. CDR3 amino acids: CASRRRQGGGTDTQYF. CDR3 nucleotide sequence: TGTGCCAGCAGGCGACGACAGGGGGGTGGCACAGATACGCAGTATTTT.

The genes are TRBV28 and TRBJ2-2; D not certain. Germline V gene sequence: CDR1 MDHEN, CDR2 SYDVKM. This CDR3 region has 16 residues. V dropped 4 bases and J dropped 0 bases, with 12 bases sitting between them. The CDR3 is CASSSTVRTNTGELFF. In DNA form, the CDR3 reads TGTGCCAGCAGTTCGACTGTGAGGACGAACACCGGGGAGCTGTTTTTT.

J is TRBJ2-5 and V is TRBV28; 8 nucleotides match TRBD2. The CDR3 spans 15 residues. J gave up 1 base and V 3 bases, and 4 bases lay outside the gene matches. CDR1 is MDHEN and CDR2 is SYDVKM in the germline V gene. The CDR3 bases are TGTGCCAGCAGTTTCGGTAGCGGGGCCCAAGAGACCCAGTACTTC. This sequence encodes CASSFGSGAQETQYF.

The J gene is TRBJ1-2, the V gene TRBV6-5; no definite D call. The germline V gene has CDR1 MNHEY and CDR2 SVGAGI. The CDR3 covers 13 residues. The germline V and J ends were trimmed by 2 bases and 7 bases, with 11 bases remaining between them. CDR3 loop: CASSYGQNGGYTF. The CDR3 DNA is TGTGCCAGCAGTTACGGGCAGAATGGTGGCTACACCTTC.

This chain uses TRBV7-9 with TRBJ2-7; a possible D gene is TRBD1 (5 bases). From germline, CDR1 is SEHNR and CDR2 FQNEAQ (reference sequence). This CDR3 is 14 amino acids long. Trimming pared 5 bases from V and 1 base from J, leaving 12 bases between. CDR3 DNA: TGTGCCAGCAGCCTGGGGCGGAAATCCTACGAGCAGTACTTC. It yields the protein CASSLGRKSYEQYF. Supplemented by reference TRBV7-9 and TRBJ2-7, the full variable domain reads DTGVSQNPRHKITKRGQNVTFRCDPISEHNRLYWYRQTLGQGPEFLTYFQNEAQLEKSRLLSDRFSAERPKGSFSTLEIQRTEQGDSAMYLCASSLGRKSYEQYFGPGTRLTVT.

The genes are TRBV28 and TRBJ1-4, with 10 bases fitting TRBD1. The CDR3 has 16 amino acids. The germline V gene encodes CDR1 MDHEN and CDR2 SYDVKM. V gave up 6 bases and J gave up 7 bases; unmatched junction bases: 11. CDR3 residues: CASRALMTGGLEKLFF. The CDR3 DNA reads as TGTGCCAGCAGGGCCCTGATGACAGGGGGCCTTGAAAAACTGTTTTTT.

The chain recombines TRBV28 with TRBJ2-7, with 8 bases aligning to TRBD2. The V gene end was trimmed by 3 bases and the J gene end by 2 bases; junction bases not matched to a gene: 6. This CDR3 comprises 15 residues. The germline V gene encodes CDR1 MDHEN and CDR2 SYDVKM. The DNA of the CDR3 is TGTGCCAGCAGTTTGTTCGGCGGGGGGACCTACGAGCAGTACTTC. It codes for CASSLFGGGTYEQYF.

V usage is TRBV11-2 and J usage is TRBJ2-1; 14 bases align to TRBD2. The CDR3 spans 16 residues. The V segment lost 3 bases and the J segment 7 bases; nucleotides outside the gene matches: 5. The germline V gene has CDR1 SGHAT and CDR2 FQNNGV. CDR3 sequence: CASSFWGLAGENEQFF. In DNA form, the CDR3 reads TGTGCCAGCAGCTTCTGGGGACTAGCGGGGGAGAATGAGCAGTTCTTC.

The chain recombines TRBV28 with TRBJ2-7, with 12 bases lining up with TRBD2. V lost 5 bases and J lost 4; bases outside the gene matches: 12. Germline-derived CDR1 and CDR2 are MDHEN and SYDVKM. The length of the CDR3 is 17 residues. CDR3 sequence reads: CASSPGYLAGGSYEQYF. The CDR3 bases are TGTGCCAGCAGTCCAGGGTACCTAGCGGGAGGGAGTTACGAGCAGTACTTC. Together with reference TRBV28 and TRBJ2-7, the CDR3 gives the full variable domain: DVKVTQSSRYLVKRTGEKVFLECVQDMDHENMFWYRQDPGLGLRLIYFSYDVKMKEKGDIPEGYSVSREKKERFSLILESASTNQTSMYLCASSPGYLAGGSYEQYFGPGTRLTVT.

The DNA for the CDR3 is TGTGCCAGCAGTTACAGGGGGTCCATGAACACTGAAGCTTTCTTT. Translated: CASSYRGSMNTEAFF. This sequence joins TRBV6-5 and TRBJ1-1; weak D call: TRBD1 (6 bases). With 2 bases removed from V and 0 bases from J, the gap between germline ends came to 10 bases. Germline V gene data show CDR1 as MNHEY and CDR2 as SVGAGI. This CDR3 comprises 15 residues.

The chain couples TRBV13 to TRBJ2-7; a possible D gene is TRBD1 (6 bases). Germline CDR1 and CDR2: PRHDT and FYEKMQ (reference sequence). The CDR3 has 12 amino acids. The V gene lost 6 bases and the J gene lost 7 bases, with 13 bases spanning the gap. CDR3 coding DNA: TGTGCCAGCAGTCCAGGGGAGCGTGAGCAGTACTTC. It yields the protein CASSPGEREQYF.

This clone was found once. This chain links TRBV6-5 with TRBJ1-5; D uncertain. From germline, CDR1 is MNHEY and CDR2 SVGAGI. The CDR3 spans 13 residues. Trimming removed 6 bases at V and 6 bases at J, with 12 bases between. CDR3 in amino acids: CASSLAVGQPQHF. The CDR3 DNA follows: TGTGCCAGCAGCCTCGCGGTAGGTCAGCCCCAGCATTTT.

V and J are TRBV11-3 and TRBJ2-5; TRBD2 matches 12 bases. Germline trimming cut 1 base from V and 4 bases from J; bases unmatched to any gene: 7. From germline, CDR1 is SGHNT and CDR2 YENEEA. There are 17 residues in the CDR3. CDR3 sequence: CASSLGMRLAGAETQYF. DNA of the CDR3: TGTGCCAGCAGCTTAGGGATGAGACTAGCGGGAGCAGAGACCCAGTACTTC.

This chain links TRBV6-5 with TRBJ2-7; D possibly corresponds to TRBD2 (6 bases). Trimming took off 0 bases at V and 0 bases at J, with 12 bases between the two ends. The CDR3 totals 16 residues. Germline lookup yields CDR1 MNHEY and CDR2 SVGAGI. The CDR3 sequence is CASSYSRRGNSYEQYF. CDR3 nucleotide sequence: TGTGCCAGCAGTTACTCGAGGCGGGGAAACTCCTACGAGCAGTACTTC.

The chain uses TRBV18 and TRBJ2-3; 9 bases line up with TRBD1. Germline values: CDR1 KGHSH, CDR2 LQKENI. CDR3 length equals 15 residues. V lost 3 bases and J lost 2; bases outside the gene matches: 3. CDR3 loop: CASSPGTGTTDTQYF. CDR3 coding DNA: TGTGCCAGCTCACCGGGGACAGGGACCACAGATACGCAGTATTTT.

The chain is built from TRBV7-2 and TRBJ2-7, with D perhaps matching TRBD2 (5 bases). V lost 3 bases and J lost 7, with 10 bases in between. Germline CDR1 and CDR2: SGHTA and FQGNSA. The CDR3 sequence is 12 residues long. The CDR3 loop reads CASSFFGGEQYF. The CDR3 coding sequence is TGTGCCAGCAGCTTTTTCGGCGGGGAGCAGTACTTC.

This chain uses TRBV6-1 with TRBJ2-1, with 7 bases lining up with TRBD1. Germline V gene sequence: CDR1 MNHNS, CDR2 SASEGT. The V gene end was trimmed by 2 bases and the J gene end by 1 base; junction bases not matched to a gene: 2. CDR3 length: 15 residues. The CDR3 DNA follows: TGTGCCAGCAGTGAAACAGGGGTTTCCTACAATGAGCAGTTCTTC. This encodes CASSETGVSYNEQFF.

The V and J genes are TRBV11-2 and TRBJ2-3; 11 bases fit TRBD2. V trimming: 2 bases; J trimming: 5 bases; junction bases outside the gene matches: 6. The length of the CDR3 is 16 residues. CDR1 SGHAT and CDR2 FQNNGV come from the germline V gene. The CDR3 region has the DNA TGTGCCAGCAGCTTATCACTAGCGGGAGTCAAAGATACGCAGTATTTT. Translation gives CASSLSLAGVKDTQYF.

This chain uses TRBV7-9 with TRBJ1-2; D unresolved. The germline V gene has CDR1 SEHNR and CDR2 FQNEAQ (reference sequence). V shed 2 bases and J shed 3 bases, with 7 bases lying between them. The CDR3 covers 13 residues. This CDR3 is CASSLYTDYGYTF. The CDR3 coding sequence is TGTGCCAGCAGCTTATATACAGACTATGGCTACACCTTC.

The chain is built from TRBV7-2 and TRBJ2-5; 11 nucleotides match TRBD1. Unmatched junction bases numbered 7, after V lost 5 bases and J lost 2 bases. The CDR3 is made up of 16 amino acids. Germline V lookup: CDR1 SGHTA, CDR2 FQGNSA. The CDR3 DNA is TGTGCCAGCAGCAAGGGGACAGGGGGAGGTCAAGAGACCCAGTACTTC. Translation gives CASSKGTGGGQETQYF.

The rearrangement links TRBV6-1 to TRBJ1-2; no clear D gene. The V end was cut by 8 bases, the J end by 9 bases, with 19 bases between. Germline V lookup: CDR1 MNHNS, CDR2 SASEGT. CDR3 size: 13 residues. The CDR3: CASASPGLGRYTF. The CDR3 region has the DNA TGTGCCAGCGCTTCTCCTGGTCTAGGTCGCTACACCTTC.

The chain has TRBV11-2 and TRBJ2-3; a weak D match, TRBD1 (6 bases). The V gene lost 5 bases and the J gene lost 3 bases, with 18 bases spanning the gap. Germline V CDR1 and CDR2: SGHAT, FQNNGV. This CDR3 has 16 amino acids. CDR3 coding DNA: TGTGCCAGCAGCCTCGGAACGTGGGACAAGACAGATACGCAGTATTTT. Translated, it gives CASSLGTWDKTDTQYF.

The chain uses TRBV28 and TRBJ2-3; TRBD1 is a possible D gene (6 bases). Trimming cost V 4 bases and J 1 base, with 18 bases left between them. Per the germline V gene, CDR1 is MDHEN and CDR2 is SYDVKM. The CDR3 is 17 residues long. CDR3 coding DNA: TGTGCCAGCAGTTCCCAGGGGCGAGCGGTTGGCACAGATACGCAGTATTTT. Its protein product is CASSSQGRAVGTDTQYF.